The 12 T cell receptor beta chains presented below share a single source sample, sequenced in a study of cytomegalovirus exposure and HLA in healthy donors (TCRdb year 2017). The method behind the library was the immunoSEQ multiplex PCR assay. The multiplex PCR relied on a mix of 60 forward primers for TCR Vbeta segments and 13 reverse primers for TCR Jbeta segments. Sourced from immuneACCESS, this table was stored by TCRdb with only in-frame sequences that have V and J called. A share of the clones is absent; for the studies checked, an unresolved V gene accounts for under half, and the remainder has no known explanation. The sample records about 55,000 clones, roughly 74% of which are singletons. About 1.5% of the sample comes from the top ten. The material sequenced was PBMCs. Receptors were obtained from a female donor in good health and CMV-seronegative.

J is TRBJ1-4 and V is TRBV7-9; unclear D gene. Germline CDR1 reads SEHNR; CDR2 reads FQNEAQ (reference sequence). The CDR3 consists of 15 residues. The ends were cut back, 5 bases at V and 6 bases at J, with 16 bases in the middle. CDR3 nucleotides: TGTGCCAGCAGCCAGGAACTGACGCCTGATGAAAAACTGTTTTTT. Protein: CASSQELTPDEKLFF.

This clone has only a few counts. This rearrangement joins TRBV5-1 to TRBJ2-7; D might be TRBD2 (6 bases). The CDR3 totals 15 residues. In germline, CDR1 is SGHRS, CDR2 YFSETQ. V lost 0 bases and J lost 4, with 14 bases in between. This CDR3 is CASSLELGTEYEQYF. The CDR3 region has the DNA TGCGCCAGCAGCTTGGAGCTCGGGACTGAATACGAGCAGTACTTC.

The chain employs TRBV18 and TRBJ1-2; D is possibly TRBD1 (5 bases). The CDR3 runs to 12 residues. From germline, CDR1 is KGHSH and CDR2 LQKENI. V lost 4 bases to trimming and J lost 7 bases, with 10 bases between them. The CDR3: CASSQGEAGYTF. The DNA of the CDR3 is TGTGCCAGCTCACAAGGGGAGGCTGGCTACACCTTC.

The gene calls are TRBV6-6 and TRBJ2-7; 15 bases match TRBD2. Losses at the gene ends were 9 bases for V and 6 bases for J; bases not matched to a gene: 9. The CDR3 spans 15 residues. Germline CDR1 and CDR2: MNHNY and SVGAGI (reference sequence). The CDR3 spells CASRTSGGAKGEQYF. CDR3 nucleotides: TGTGCCAGTCGGACTAGCGGGGGGGCAAAGGGCGAGCAGTACTTC.

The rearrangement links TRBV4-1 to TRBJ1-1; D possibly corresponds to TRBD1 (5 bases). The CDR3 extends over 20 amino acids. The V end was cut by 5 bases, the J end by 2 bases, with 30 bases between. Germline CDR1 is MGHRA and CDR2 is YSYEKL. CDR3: CASSFGPREVVKAGNTEAFF. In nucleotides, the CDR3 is TGCGCCAGCAGCTTTGGGCCCAGGGAGGTGGTAAAGGCAGGTAACACTGAAGCTTTCTTT.

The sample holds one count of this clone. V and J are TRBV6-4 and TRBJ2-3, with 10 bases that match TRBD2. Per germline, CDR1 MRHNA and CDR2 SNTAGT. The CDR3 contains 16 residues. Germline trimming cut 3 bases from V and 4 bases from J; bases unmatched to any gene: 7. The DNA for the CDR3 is TGTGCCAGCAGTGAAAAGGCTAGCGGGGGACCAGATACGCAGTATTTT. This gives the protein CASSEKASGGPDTQYF.

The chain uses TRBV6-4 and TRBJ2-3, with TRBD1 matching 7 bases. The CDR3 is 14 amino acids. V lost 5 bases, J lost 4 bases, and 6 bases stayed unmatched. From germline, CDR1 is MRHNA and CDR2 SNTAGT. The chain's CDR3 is CASSRSTGADTQYF. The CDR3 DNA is TGTGCCAGCAGTCGATCAACAGGGGCAGATACGCAGTATTTT.

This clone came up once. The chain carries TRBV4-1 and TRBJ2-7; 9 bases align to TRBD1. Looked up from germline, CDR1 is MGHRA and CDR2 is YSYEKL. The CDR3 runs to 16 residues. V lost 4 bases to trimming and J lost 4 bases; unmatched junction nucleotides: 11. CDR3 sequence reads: CASSPSRDRAPYEQYF. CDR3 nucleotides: TGCGCCAGCAGCCCGTCCCGGGACAGGGCCCCATACGAGCAGTACTTC.

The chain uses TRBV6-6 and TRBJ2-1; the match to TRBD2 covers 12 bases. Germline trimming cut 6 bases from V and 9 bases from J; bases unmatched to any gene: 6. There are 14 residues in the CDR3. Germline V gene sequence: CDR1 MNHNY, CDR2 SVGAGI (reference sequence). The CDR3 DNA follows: TGTGCCAGCAGCCTAGCGGGGGGGGCCTTTGAGCAGTTCTTC. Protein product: CASSLAGGAFEQFF.

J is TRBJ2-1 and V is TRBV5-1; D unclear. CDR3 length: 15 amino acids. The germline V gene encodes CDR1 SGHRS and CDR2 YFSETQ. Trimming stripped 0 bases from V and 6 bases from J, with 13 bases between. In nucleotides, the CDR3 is TGCGCCAGCAGCTTGGATGGCAGAAACGCCAATGAGCAGTTCTTC. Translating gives CASSLDGRNANEQFF.

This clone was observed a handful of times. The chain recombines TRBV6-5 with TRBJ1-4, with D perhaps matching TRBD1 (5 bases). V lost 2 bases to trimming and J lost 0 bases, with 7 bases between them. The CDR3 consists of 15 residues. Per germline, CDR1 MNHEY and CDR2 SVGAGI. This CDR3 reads CASSYGAATNEKLFF. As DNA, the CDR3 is TGTGCCAGCAGTTACGGGGCAGCAACTAATGAAAAACTGTTTTTT.

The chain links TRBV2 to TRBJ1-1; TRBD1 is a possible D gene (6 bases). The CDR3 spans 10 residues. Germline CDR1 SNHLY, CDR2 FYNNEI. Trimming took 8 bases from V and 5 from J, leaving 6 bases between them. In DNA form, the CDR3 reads TGTGCCAGCCAGGGGACTGAAGCTTTCTTT. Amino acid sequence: CASQGTEAFF.